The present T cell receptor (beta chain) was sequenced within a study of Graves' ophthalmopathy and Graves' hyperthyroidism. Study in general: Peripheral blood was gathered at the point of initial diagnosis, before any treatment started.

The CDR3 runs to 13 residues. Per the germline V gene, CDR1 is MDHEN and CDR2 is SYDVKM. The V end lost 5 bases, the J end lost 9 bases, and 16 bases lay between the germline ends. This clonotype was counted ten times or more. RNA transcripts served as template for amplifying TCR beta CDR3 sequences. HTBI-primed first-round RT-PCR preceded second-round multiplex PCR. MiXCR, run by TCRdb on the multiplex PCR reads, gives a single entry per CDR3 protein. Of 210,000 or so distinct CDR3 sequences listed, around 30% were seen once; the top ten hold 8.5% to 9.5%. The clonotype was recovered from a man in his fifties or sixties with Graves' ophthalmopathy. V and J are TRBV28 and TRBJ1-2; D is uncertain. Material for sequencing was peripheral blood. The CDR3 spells CASSPVGKWRYTF. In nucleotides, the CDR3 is TGTGCCAGCAGTCCCGTAGGGAAGTGGCGCTACACCTTC.